Below are 4 T cell receptor beta chains sequenced from a single sample in a study of multiple sclerosis patients with progressive multifocal leukoencephalopathy. Time point indicated: time of PML onset. Assay: immunoSEQ multiplex PCR; the TCRdb copy retains only in-frame clones and omits some. The sample carries over 25,000 clones, about 90% recorded once. The sample was PBMCs, taken from a patient treated with natalizumab. These receptors originate from a human donor with progressive multifocal leukoencephalopathy.

The chain recombines TRBV18 with TRBJ2-5, with D possibly matching TRBD1 (7 bases). Germline V gives CDR1 KGHSH, CDR2 LQKENI. The CDR3 covers 15 residues. Trimming removed 6 bases at V and 0 bases at J, with 14 bases between. The DNA of the CDR3 is TGTGCCAGCTCCCCCCAGGGGGGCAACCAAGAGACCCAGTACTTC. Translating gives CASSPQGGNQETQYF.

This clone came up once. The chain has TRBV6-5 and TRBJ2-7; D is tentatively TRBD1 or TRBD2 (5 bases each). Germline assignment: CDR1 MNHEY and CDR2 SVGAGI. With 6 bases removed from V and 6 bases from J, the gap between germline ends came to 15 bases. CDR3 length: 13 amino acids. Here the CDR3 DNA reads TGTGCCAGCAGAAGGGCCGGGACCACCGAGCAGTACTTC. Its protein product is CASRRAGTTEQYF.

In DNA form, the CDR3 reads TGTGCCAGCAGCTTCCCTCCGGGACAGGGATTTGGCGGGGAGCTGTTTTTT. Its protein is CASSFPPGQGFGGELFF. The J gene is TRBJ2-2, the V gene TRBV7-2, with 9 bases identical to TRBD1. CDR1 SGHTA and CDR2 FQGNSA come from the germline V gene. V lost 3 bases, J lost 7 bases, and 12 bases stayed unmatched. The CDR3 contains 17 residues.

The V and J genes are TRBV19 and TRBJ2-7, with D perhaps given as TRBD1 or TRBD2 (5 bases each). Germline CDR1 and CDR2: LNHDA and SQIVND (reference sequence). The V end was cut by 5 bases, the J end by 2 bases, with 10 bases between. This CDR3 has 13 residues. In nucleotides, the CDR3 is TGTGCCAGTAGTGGGACGGGCCCCTACGAGCAGTACTTC. It encodes CASSGTGPYEQYF.